A single sample gave rise to the 16 T cell receptor beta chains below, sequenced in a study of T cell repertoires in cytomegalovirus infection. TCRdb itself ran the reads through MiXCR, one entry per CDR3 protein. This sample has some 150,000 distinct CDR3 sequences, with roughly a quarter found just once. Sequencing input: PBMCs. The receptors were gathered from a human donor in good health (CMV status not recorded). Some clones in this sample may be carry-over from other donors' samples.

V gene TRBV12-3 or TRBV12-4 combines with J gene TRBJ1-1; 9 bases fit TRBD1. The CDR3 is 13 residues long. V shed 6 bases, J shed 3 bases, and the junction held 2 bases outside the gene matches. The CDR3 sequence: CASRRDRDTEAFF. The CDR3 DNA reads TGTGCCAGCAGAAGGGACAGGGACACTGAAGCTTTCTTT.

The sample holds many counts of this clonotype. The rearrangement joins TRBV28 to TRBJ1-5, with D hard to call. The CDR3 contains 12 residues. Trimming shortened V by 3 bases and J by 9 bases, and 9 bases separated the two germline ends. Germline assignment: CDR1 MDHEN and CDR2 SYDVKM. The CDR3 region has the DNA TGTGCCAGCAGTTTTCCCAATTGGCCCCAGCATTTT. Its protein is CASSFPNWPQHF.

The rearrangement joins TRBV12-3 or TRBV12-4 to TRBJ1-5, with 7 bases fitting TRBD1. V lost 6 bases and J lost 2; bases outside the gene matches: 7. The CDR3 sequence is 15 residues long. The DNA for the CDR3 is TGTGCCAGCAGGCAAACAGGGGTCCGCAATCAGCCCCAGCATTTT. Translating it yields CASRQTGVRNQPQHF.

This chain joins TRBV5-6 and TRBJ2-5; perhaps TRBD2 as D (5 bases). CDR1 and CDR2 (germline): SGHDT, YYEEEE. CDR3 length equals 13 residues. The V and J ends lost 1 base and 4 bases respectively, with 8 bases between them. The CDR3 bases are TGTGCCAGCAGCTTGCAACTAGTAGAGACCCAGTACTTC. The encoded protein is CASSLQLVETQYF.

V is TRBV12-3 or TRBV12-4 and J is TRBJ2-5, with 7 bases lining up with TRBD1. Trimming cost V 7 bases and J 5 bases; bases outside gene matches: 10. This CDR3 has 14 amino acids. The DNA for the CDR3 is TGTGCCAGCACTCGACAGGGCGCCTGGGAGACCCAGTACTTC. Translation: CASTRQGAWETQYF.

This clonotype was seen many times. The chain is built from TRBV7-6 and TRBJ2-3, with 11 bases that match TRBD2. The CDR3 contains 16 residues. The V gene end was trimmed by 5 bases and the J gene end by 5 bases; junction bases not matched to a gene: 9. Germline loops: CDR1 SGHVS, CDR2 FNYEAQ. The CDR3 nucleotides read TGTGCCAGCAGCGATCATAGCGGGAGGGCCATAGATACGCAGTATTTT. Its translation is CASSDHSGRAIDTQYF.

The chain uses TRBV7-9 and TRBJ2-4; TRBD1 might be the D (6 bases). CDR1 and CDR2 (germline): SEHNR, FQNEAQ (reference sequence). V was cut by 3 bases and J by 8 bases, with 17 bases left in between. The CDR3 contains 15 residues. CDR3 coding DNA: TGTGCCAGCAGCTTTCGGGACCGGGACACCGACATTCAGTACTTC. Its protein is CASSFRDRDTDIQYF. The full variable domain, with the rest looked up from reference TRBV7-9 and TRBJ2-4, is DTGVSQNPRHKITKRGQNVTFRCDPISEHNRLYWYRQTLGQGPEFLTYFQNEAQLEKSRLLSDRFSAERPKGSFSTLEIQRTEQGDSAMYLCASSFRDRDTDIQYFGAGTRLSVL.

The sample holds many counts of this clonotype. V is TRBV7-2 and J is TRBJ2-5; the D gene is possibly TRBD1 (6 bases). The ends were cut back, 5 bases at V and 3 bases at J, with 13 bases in the middle. Germline assignment: CDR1 SGHTA and CDR2 FQGNSA. The CDR3 contains 14 residues. DNA for the CDR3: TGTGCCAGCAGCCATACGCAGGGGAAAGAGACCCAGTACTTC. Protein product: CASSHTQGKETQYF.

In its sample, this clonotype was seen many times. This chain connects TRBV5-1 to TRBJ2-3, with 10 bases identical to TRBD1. J was trimmed by 5 bases and V by 4 bases; bases with no gene match: 7. This CDR3 contains 15 residues. The germline V gene has CDR1 SGHRS and CDR2 YFSETQ. As DNA, the CDR3 is TGCGCCAGCAGCCCCCCGACAGGGGGCGGAGATACGCAGTATTTT. Its translation: CASSPPTGGGDTQYF.

The chain is built from TRBV6-2 or TRBV6-3 and TRBJ2-3, with a tentative D call TRBD1 (5 bases). This CDR3 has 14 amino acids. Trimming shortened V by 7 bases and J by 6 bases, and 17 bases separated the two germline ends. Germline CDR1 and CDR2: MNHEY and SVGEGT. The CDR3 DNA reads TGTGCCAGCAACCAGGGCGCCTCGAGGGATACGCAGTATTTT. Protein product: CASNQGASRDTQYF.

V usage is TRBV6-2 or TRBV6-3 and J usage is TRBJ1-1, with no clear D. Per germline, CDR1 MNHEY and CDR2 SVGEGT. The V end lost 0 bases, the J end lost 1 base, and 6 bases lay between the germline ends. This CDR3 has 14 residues. The CDR3 nucleotides read TGTGCCAGCAGTTACTCGGAGGGGAACACTGAAGCTTTCTTT. Translating it yields CASSYSEGNTEAFF.

This clonotype has a count of ten or more. This chain links TRBV7-2 with TRBJ2-3; 11 nucleotides agree with TRBD2. Germline loops: CDR1 SGHTA, CDR2 FQGNSA. Losses at the gene ends were 5 bases for V and 2 bases for J; bases not matched to a gene: 6. The CDR3 runs to 16 residues. The CDR3 here is CASSPGLAGPTDTQYF. The CDR3 bases are TGTGCCAGCAGCCCAGGACTAGCGGGCCCCACAGATACGCAGTATTTT.

This clonotype was seen a few times. The chain employs TRBV2 and TRBJ2-4; 7 positions agree with TRBD1. CDR1 is SNHLY, CDR2 FYNNEI, per germline. Trimming removed 6 bases from V and 3 bases from J; junction bases left unmatched: 8. The CDR3 is 15 amino acids. In DNA, the CDR3 is TGTGCCAGCAGCCCTGGACAGGTCCTCAAAAACATTCAGTACTTC. This sequence encodes CASSPGQVLKNIQYF. Combining the CDR3 with reference TRBV2 and TRBJ2-4 gives the whole variable domain EPEVTQTPSHQVTQMGQEVILRCVPISNHLYFYWYRQILGQKVEFLVSFYNNEISEKSEIFDDQFSVERPDGSNFTLKIRSTKLEDSAMYFCASSPGQVLKNIQYFGAGTRLSVL.

This clonotype was seen more than once but under ten times. This chain joins TRBV12-3 or TRBV12-4 and TRBJ2-1; D remains ambiguous. Deletions cut 5 bases from V and 0 bases from J, with 8 bases between. This CDR3 has 14 residues. Written as DNA, the CDR3 is TGTGCCAGCAGTGCTCAAAACTCCTACAATGAGCAGTTCTTC. It specifies CASSAQNSYNEQFF.

This clonotype has just a few counts. One junction end disagrees with the germline gene, perhaps due to a read error. The chain is built from TRBV4-1 and TRBJ2-1; unclear D gene. The CDR3 sequence is 15 residues long. The germline CDR1 and CDR2 sequences are MGHRA and YSYEKL. This CDR3 is CASSQHPLGNNEQFF. CDR3 nucleotides: TGTGCCAGCAGCCAACATCCTTTGGGCAACAATGAGCAGTTCTTC.

The chain has TRBV28 and TRBJ2-1; TRBD2 matches at 7 bases. Per germline, CDR1 MDHEN and CDR2 SYDVKM. CDR3 length: 19 residues. With 1 base clipped from V and 0 bases from J, the junction kept 12 bases outside the gene matches. The CDR3 DNA reads TGTGCCAGCAGTTTATTAGTCCTAGCGGCAGGAAGCTCCTACAATGAGCAGTTCTTC. Residues: CASSLLVLAAGSSYNEQFF.